A single sample is the source of the 9 T cell receptor beta chains below, sequenced in a study of tumor-infiltrating lymphocytes in oesophageal squamous cell carcinoma. A single record per CDR3 protein comes from TCRdb applying MiXCR to the PCR reads. The sample consists of over 10,000 distinct CDR3 sequences, about 55% of them appearing once. The source material was esophageal tumor tissue. The receptors derive from a female donor with esophageal squamous cell carcinoma.

The sample holds a few counts of this clonotype. The V call is TRBV7-3, the J call TRBJ2-1, with D uncertain. The CDR3 runs to 12 residues. V gave up 6 bases and J gave up 6 bases, with 9 bases separating them. Germline assignment: CDR1 SGHTA and CDR2 FQGTGA. This CDR3 is CASSRYSNEQFF. The CDR3 DNA reads TGTGCCAGCAGTCGTTATAGCAATGAGCAGTTCTTC.

V is TRBV4-3 and J is TRBJ2-2, with 8 bases aligning to TRBD2. Germline loops: CDR1 LGHNA, CDR2 YSLEER. J was trimmed by 6 bases and V by 0 bases; bases with no gene match: 21. CDR3 length equals 21 residues. This chain's CDR3 is CASSQEAGLAGRVGSPGELFF. The CDR3 DNA follows: TGCGCCAGCAGCCAAGAGGCTGGCCTAGCGGGCAGGGTTGGGAGTCCCGGGGAGCTGTTTTTT.

The chain couples TRBV12-3 or TRBV12-4 to TRBJ2-7; 7 bases map to TRBD2. The tail of the sequence fits TRBJ2-1 better, so the J call may be wrong. CDR3 length equals 15 residues. The DNA for the CDR3 is TGTGCCAGCAGTTTACGAGCGGGGTTCTACAATGAGCAGTTCTTC. Protein: CASSLRAGFYNEQFF.

The chain carries TRBV12-3 or TRBV12-4 and TRBJ2-5; 10 bases are a match to TRBD2. The V gene end was trimmed by 5 bases and the J gene end by 0 bases; junction bases not matched to a gene: 12. This CDR3 spans 18 amino acids. CDR3 amino acids: CASSTGTSAFQYQETQYF. The CDR3, as DNA: TGTGCCAGCAGTACCGGGACTAGCGCATTTCAGTACCAAGAGACCCAGTACTTC.

This clonotype was found a few times. The V and J genes are TRBV12-3 or TRBV12-4 and TRBJ2-2; 11 nucleotides match TRBD2. The ends lost 0 bases at V and 5 bases at J; junction bases unmatched: 8. CDR3 length: 18 residues. CDR3 nucleotide sequence: TGTGCCAGCAGTTTAGCGCTAGTAGCGGGAGGGATAACCGGGGAGCTGTTTTTT. It translates to CASSLALVAGGITGELFF.

V gene TRBV7-4 combines with J gene TRBJ2-3, with TRBD1 identical over 7 bases. Looked up from germline, CDR1 is SGHVT and CDR2 is SQSDAQ. Trimming at V came to 4 bases and at J to 1 base, leaving 2 bases not matched to a gene. This CDR3 is 14 amino acids long. CDR3 protein: CASSYTGGTDTQYF. For the CDR3, the DNA is TGTGCCAGCAGCTATACAGGGGGCACAGATACGCAGTATTTT.

This clonotype has a handful of counts. The chain links TRBV7-6 to TRBJ2-1; TRBD2 agrees at 10 bases. From germline, CDR1 is SGHVS and CDR2 FNYEAQ. The CDR3 has 16 amino acids. With 2 bases clipped from V and 5 bases from J, the junction kept 6 bases outside the gene matches. In nucleotides, the CDR3 is TGTGCCAGCAGCTTATCTAGCGGGAGTTCCCACAATGAGCAGTTCTTC. This gives the protein CASSLSSGSSHNEQFF.

There are many counts of this clonotype. This rearrangement joins TRBV5-1 to TRBJ2-1, with D maybe TRBD1 (6 bases). The assigned J gene may be wrong: the sequence end matches TRBJ2-7 better. Germline V gives CDR1 SGHRS, CDR2 YFSETQ. CDR3 length: 15 residues. Here the CDR3 DNA reads TGCGCCAGCAGCTTTAGTACAGGGAGTTTAAATGAGCAGTACTTC. It encodes CASSFSTGSLNEQYF.

This clonotype was seen a handful of times. J is TRBJ2-5 and V is TRBV10-3; 9 nucleotides agree with TRBD2. TRBJ2-1 explains the end of the DNA better; the J call may be wrong. Germline V gene lookup returns CDR1 ENHRY and CDR2 SYGVKD. CDR3 length: 13 amino acids. The CDR3, as DNA: TGTGCCCAGGCTAGCGGGGAAGGGAATGAGCAGTTCTTC. Its translation is CAQASGEGNEQFF.